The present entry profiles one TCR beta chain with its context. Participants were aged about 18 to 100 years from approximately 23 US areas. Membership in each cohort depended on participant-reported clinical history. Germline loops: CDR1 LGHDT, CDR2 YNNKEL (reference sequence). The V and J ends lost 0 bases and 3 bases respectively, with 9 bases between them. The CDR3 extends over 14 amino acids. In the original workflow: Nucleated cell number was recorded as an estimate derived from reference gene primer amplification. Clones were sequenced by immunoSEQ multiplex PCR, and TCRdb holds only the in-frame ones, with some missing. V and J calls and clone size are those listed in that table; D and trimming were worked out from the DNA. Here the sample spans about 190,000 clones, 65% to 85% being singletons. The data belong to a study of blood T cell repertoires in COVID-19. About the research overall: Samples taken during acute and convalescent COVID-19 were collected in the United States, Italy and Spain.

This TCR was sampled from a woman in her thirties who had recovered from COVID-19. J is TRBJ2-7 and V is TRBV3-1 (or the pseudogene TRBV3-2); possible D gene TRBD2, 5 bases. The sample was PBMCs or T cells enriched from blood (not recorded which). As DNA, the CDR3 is TGTGCCAGCAGCCAAGATCGGGGATTCTACGAGCAGTACTTC. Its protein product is CASSQDRGFYEQYF.